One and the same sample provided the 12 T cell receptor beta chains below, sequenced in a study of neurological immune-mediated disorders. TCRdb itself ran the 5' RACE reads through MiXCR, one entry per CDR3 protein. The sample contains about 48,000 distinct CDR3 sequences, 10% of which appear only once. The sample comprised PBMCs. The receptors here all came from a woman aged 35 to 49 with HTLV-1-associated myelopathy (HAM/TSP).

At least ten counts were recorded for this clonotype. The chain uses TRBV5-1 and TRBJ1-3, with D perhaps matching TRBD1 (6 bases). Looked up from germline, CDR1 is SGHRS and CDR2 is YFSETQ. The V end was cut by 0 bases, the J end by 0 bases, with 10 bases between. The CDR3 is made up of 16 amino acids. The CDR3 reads CASSLATGTSGNTIYF. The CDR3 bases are TGCGCCAGCAGCTTGGCCACAGGGACCTCTGGAAACACCATATATTTT.

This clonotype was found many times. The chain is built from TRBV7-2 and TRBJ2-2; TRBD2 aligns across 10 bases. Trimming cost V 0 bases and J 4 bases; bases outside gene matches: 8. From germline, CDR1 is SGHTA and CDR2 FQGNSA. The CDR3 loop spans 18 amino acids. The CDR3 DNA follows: TGTGCCAGCAGCTTAGCGCCAGCGGGGGGGCTCGGCACCGGGGAGCTGTTTTTT. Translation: CASSLAPAGGLGTGELFF.

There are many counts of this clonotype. This chain's CDR3 is CASSYKTSSTGELFF. The CDR3 nucleotides read TGTGCCAGCAGCTACAAGACTTCTAGCACCGGGGAGCTGTTTTTT. The chain combines TRBV7-2 with TRBJ2-2, with D hard to call. Deletions cut 4 bases from V and 4 bases from J, with 13 bases between. This CDR3 comprises 15 residues. CDR1 SGHTA and CDR2 FQGNSA come from the germline V gene.

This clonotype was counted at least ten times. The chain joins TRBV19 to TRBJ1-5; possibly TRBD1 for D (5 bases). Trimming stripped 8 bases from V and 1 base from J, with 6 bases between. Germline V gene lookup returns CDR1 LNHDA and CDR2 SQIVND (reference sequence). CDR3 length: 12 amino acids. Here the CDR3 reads CASGGSNQPQHF. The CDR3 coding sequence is TGTGCCAGTGGGGGGAGCAATCAGCCCCAGCATTTT.

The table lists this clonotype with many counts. The CDR3 sequence: CASSASLDILGGYTF. The DNA of the CDR3 is TGTGCCAGCAGCGCCTCCCTAGACATCCTTGGCGGCTACACCTTC. V and J are TRBV9 and TRBJ1-2; no clear D gene. Looked up from germline, CDR1 is SGDLS and CDR2 is YYNGEE. The CDR3 has 15 amino acids. V was shortened by 3 bases and J by 8 bases, with 20 bases between the two germline ends.

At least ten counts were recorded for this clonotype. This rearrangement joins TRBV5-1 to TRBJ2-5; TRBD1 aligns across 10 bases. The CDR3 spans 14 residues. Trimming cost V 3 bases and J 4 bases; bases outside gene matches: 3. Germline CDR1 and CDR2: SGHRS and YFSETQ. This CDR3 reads CASSSDRGTETQYF. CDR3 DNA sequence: TGCGCCAGCAGCTCGGACAGGGGGACAGAGACCCAGTACTTC.

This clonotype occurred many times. CDR3 DNA sequence: TGTGCCACCAGTGATGGGTACATTCAGTACTTC. This sequence encodes CATSDGYIQYF. The chain uses TRBV24-1 and TRBJ2-4; D unclear. CDR1 and CDR2 from the germline V gene are KGHDR and SFDVKD. This CDR3 contains 11 residues. V lost 3 bases and J 8 bases, leaving 4 bases between the germline ends.

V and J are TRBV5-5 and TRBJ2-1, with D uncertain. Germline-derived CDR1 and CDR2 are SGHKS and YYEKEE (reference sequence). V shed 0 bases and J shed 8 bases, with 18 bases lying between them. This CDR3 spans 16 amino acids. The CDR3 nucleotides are TGTGCCAGCAGCTTGGTGGCAGACCCCGGCGACGATGAGCAGTTCTTC. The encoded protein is CASSLVADPGDDEQFF. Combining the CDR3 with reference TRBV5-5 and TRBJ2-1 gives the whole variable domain DAGVTQSPTHLIKTRGQQVTLRCSPISGHKSVSWYQQVLGQGPQFIFQYYEKEERGRGNFPDRFSARQFPNYSSELNVNALLLGDSALYLCASSLVADPGDDEQFFGPGTRLTVL.

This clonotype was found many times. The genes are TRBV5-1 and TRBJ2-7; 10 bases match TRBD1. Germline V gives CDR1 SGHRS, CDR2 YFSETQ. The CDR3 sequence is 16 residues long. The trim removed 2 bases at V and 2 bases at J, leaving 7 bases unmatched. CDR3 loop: CASSLPSGQGAYEQYF. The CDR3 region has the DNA TGCGCCAGCAGCTTACCCTCCGGACAGGGGGCCTACGAGCAGTACTTC.

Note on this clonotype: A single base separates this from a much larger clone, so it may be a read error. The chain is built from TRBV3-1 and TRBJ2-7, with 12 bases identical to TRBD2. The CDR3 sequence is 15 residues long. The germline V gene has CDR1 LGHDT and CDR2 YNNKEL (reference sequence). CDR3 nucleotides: TGTGCCAGCAGCCTGACTAGCGGGGGAGGCTACGAGAAGTACTTC. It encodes CASSLTSGGGYEKYF.

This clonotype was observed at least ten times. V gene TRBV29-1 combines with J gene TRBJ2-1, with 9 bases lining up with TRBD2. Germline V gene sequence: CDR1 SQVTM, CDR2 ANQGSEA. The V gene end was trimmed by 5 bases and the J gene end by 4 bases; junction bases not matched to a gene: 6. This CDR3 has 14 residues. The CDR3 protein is CSVQSRGGYNEQFF. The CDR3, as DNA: TGCAGCGTTCAGTCGCGGGGGGGGTACAATGAGCAGTTCTTC.

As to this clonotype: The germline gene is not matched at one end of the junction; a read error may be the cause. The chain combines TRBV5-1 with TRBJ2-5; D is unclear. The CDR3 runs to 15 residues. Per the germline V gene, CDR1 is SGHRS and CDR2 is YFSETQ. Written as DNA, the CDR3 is TGCGCCAACAGCTTGGCGGTAGGACCTCAAGATACCCAGTACTTC. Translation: CANSLAVGPQDTQYF.